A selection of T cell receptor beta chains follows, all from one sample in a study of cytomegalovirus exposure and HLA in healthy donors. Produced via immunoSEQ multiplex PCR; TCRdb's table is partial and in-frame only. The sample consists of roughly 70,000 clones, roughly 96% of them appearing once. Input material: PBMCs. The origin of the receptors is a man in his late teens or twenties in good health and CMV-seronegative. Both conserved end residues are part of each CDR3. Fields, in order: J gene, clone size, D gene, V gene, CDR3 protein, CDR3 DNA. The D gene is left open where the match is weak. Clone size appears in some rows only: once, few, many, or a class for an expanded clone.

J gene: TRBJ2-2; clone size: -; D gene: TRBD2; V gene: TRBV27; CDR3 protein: CASSLFLTSGRRTGELFF; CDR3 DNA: TGTGCCAGCAGTTTATTCCTCACTAGCGGGAGGAGAACCGGGGAGCTGTTTTTT
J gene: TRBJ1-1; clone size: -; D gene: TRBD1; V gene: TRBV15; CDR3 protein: CATSTRGWNTEAFF; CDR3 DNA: TGTGCCACCAGCACCAGGGGGTGGAACACTGAAGCTTTCTTT
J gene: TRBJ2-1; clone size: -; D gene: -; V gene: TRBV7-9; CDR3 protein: CASSPITGVDEQFF; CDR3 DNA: TGTGCCAGCAGCCCCATAACGGGGGTGGATGAGCAGTTCTTC
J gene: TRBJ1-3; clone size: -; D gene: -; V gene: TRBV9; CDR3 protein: CASSVAGATGNTIYF; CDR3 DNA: TGTGCCAGCAGCGTAGCAGGGGCAACTGGAAACACCATATATTTT
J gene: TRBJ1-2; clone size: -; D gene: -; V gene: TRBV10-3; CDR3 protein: CAISESNRVNGYTF; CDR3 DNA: TGTGCCATCAGTGAGTCGAACAGGGTCAATGGCTACACCTTC
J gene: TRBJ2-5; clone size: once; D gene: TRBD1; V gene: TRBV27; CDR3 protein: CASSPRTGQETQYF; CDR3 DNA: TGTGCCAGCAGTCCCCGGACAGGTCAAGAGACCCAGTACTTC
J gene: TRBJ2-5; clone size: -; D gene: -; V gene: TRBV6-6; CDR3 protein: CASTKDYQETQYF; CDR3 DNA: TGTGCCAGCACTAAGGACTACCAAGAGACCCAGTACTTC
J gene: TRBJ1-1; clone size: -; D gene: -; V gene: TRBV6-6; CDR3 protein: CASSYLGGLNTEAFF; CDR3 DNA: TGTGCCAGCAGTTATCTGGGGGGTCTTAACACTGAAGCTTTCTTT
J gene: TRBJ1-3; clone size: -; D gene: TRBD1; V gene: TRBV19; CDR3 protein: CASRQGLLSGNTIYF; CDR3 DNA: TGTGCCAGTAGACAGGGGCTGTTATCTGGAAACACCATATATTTT
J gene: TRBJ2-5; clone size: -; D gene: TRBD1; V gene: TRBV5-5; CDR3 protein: CASTWTGGAETQYF; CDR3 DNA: TGTGCCAGCACGTGGACAGGGGGAGCAGAGACCCAGTACTTC
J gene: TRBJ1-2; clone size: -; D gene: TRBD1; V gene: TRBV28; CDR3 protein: CASSLGDRGSIYGYTF; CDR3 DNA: TGTGCCAGCAGTTTAGGGGACAGGGGGTCTATCTATGGCTACACCTTC
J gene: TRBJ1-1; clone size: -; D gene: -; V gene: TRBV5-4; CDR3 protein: CASSLQGMGATEAFF; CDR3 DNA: TGTGCCAGCAGCCTACAAGGTATGGGGGCCACTGAAGCTTTCTTT
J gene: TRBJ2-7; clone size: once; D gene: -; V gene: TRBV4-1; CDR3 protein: CASSLRQAYEQYF; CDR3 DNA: TGCGCCAGCAGCCTAAGACAGGCCTACGAGCAGTACTTC
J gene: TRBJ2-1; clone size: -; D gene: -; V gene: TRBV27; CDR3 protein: CASSPTGDEQFF; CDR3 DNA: TGTGCCAGCAGTCCGACGGGTGATGAGCAGTTCTTC
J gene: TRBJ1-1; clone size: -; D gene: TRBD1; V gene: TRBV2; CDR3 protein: CASSEEGQANTEAFF; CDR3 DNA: TGTGCCAGCAGTGAAGAGGGACAGGCGAACACTGAAGCTTTCTTT
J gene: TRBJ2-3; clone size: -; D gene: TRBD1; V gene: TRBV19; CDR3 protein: CASSGDRGHTDTQYF; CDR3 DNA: TGTGCCAGTAGTGGGGACAGGGGGCATACAGATACGCAGTATTTT
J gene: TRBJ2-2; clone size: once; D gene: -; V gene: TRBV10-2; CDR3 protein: CASSTQYTGELFF; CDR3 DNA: TGCGCCAGCAGTACGCAGTACACCGGGGAGCTGTTTTTT
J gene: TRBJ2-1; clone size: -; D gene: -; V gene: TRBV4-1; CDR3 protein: CASSQNPLESSYNEQFF; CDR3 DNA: TGCGCCAGCAGCCAAAACCCGCTAGAGAGCTCCTACAATGAGCAGTTCTTC
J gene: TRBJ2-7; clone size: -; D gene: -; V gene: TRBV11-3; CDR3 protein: CASSLSSTGYEQYF; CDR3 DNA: TGTGCCAGCAGCCTATCCTCGACGGGCTACGAGCAGTACTTC
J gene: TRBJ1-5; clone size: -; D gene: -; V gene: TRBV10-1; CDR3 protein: CASSEGRSYSNQPQHF; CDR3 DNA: TGCGCCAGCAGTGAGGGTCGGTCGTATAGCAATCAGCCCCAGCATTTT
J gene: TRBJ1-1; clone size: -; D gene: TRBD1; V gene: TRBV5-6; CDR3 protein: CASSGQGSATEAFF; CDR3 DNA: TGTGCCAGCAGTGGACAGGGATCGGCCACTGAAGCTTTCTTT
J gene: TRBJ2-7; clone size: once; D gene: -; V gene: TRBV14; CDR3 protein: CASSQGPYVQVYEQYF; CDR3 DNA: TGTGCCAGCAGCCAAGGTCCCTATGTCCAGGTCTACGAGCAGTACTTC
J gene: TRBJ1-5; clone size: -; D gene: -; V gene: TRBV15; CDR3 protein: CATSRVQENQPQHF; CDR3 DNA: TGTGCCACCAGCAGAGTCCAGGAAAATCAGCCCCAGCATTTT
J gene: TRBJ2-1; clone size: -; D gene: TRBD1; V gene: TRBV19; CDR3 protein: CASSIRDRDDEQFF; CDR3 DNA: TGTGCCAGTAGTATAAGGGACAGGGACGATGAGCAGTTCTTC
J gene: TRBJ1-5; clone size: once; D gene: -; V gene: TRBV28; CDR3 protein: CASIHSRRANQPQHF; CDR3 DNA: TGTGCCAGCATCCATAGTAGGCGGGCTAATCAGCCCCAGCATTTT
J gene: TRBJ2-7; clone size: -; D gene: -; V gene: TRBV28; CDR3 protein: CASRLAEPGEQYF; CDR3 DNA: TGTGCCAGCAGGTTAGCGGAACCAGGGGAGCAGTACTTC
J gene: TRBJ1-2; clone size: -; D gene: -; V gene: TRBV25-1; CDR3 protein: CASSEFGGDYGYTF; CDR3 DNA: TGTGCCAGCAGTGAATTTGGAGGGGACTATGGCTACACCTTC
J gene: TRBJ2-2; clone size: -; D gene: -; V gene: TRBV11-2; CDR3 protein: CASSLDHGSRGTGELFF; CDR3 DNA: TGTGCCAGCAGCTTAGATCATGGCAGCCGCGGGACCGGGGAGCTGTTTTTT
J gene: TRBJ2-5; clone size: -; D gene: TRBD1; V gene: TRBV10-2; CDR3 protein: CASSESRDRVLETQYF; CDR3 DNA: TGCGCCAGCAGTGAGTCCCGGGACAGGGTCCTCGAGACCCAGTACTTC
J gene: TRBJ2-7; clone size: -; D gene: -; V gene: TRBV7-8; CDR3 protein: CASSSTARSSLPYEQYF; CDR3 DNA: TGTGCCAGCAGCTCAACCGCCCGGTCTAGCCTGCCCTACGAGCAGTACTTC
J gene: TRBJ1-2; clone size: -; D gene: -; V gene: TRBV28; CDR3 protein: CASSLSEGAHTF; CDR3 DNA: TGTGCCAGCAGCCTAAGTGAAGGGGCACACACCTTC
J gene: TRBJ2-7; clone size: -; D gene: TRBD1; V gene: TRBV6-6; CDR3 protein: CASSSTGGSEQYF; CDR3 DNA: TGTGCCAGCAGTAGTACAGGGGGCAGCGAGCAGTACTTC
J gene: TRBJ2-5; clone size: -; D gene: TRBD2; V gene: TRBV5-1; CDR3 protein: CASSYGGGPETQYF; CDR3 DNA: TGCGCCAGCAGTTATGGGGGGGGTCCAGAGACCCAGTACTTC
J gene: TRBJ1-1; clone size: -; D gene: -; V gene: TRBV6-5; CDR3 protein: CASTRRGMNTEAFF; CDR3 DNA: TGTGCCAGCACCCGGAGGGGAATGAACACTGAAGCTTTCTTT